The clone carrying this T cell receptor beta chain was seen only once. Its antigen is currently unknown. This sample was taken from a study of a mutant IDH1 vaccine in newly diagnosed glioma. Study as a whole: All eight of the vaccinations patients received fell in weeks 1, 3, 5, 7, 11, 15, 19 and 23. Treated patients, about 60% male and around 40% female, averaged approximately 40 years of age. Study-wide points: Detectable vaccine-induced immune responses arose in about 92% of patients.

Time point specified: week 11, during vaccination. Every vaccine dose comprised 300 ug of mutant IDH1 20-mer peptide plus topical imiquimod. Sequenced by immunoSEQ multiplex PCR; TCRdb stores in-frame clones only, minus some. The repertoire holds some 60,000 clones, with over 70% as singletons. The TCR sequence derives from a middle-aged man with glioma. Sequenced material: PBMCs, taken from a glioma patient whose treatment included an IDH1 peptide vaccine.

For the CDR3, the DNA is TGTGCCAGCAGTGAGGCCAGGGGCATGAACACTGAAGCTTTCTTT. It translates to CASSEARGMNTEAFF. V gene TRBV2 combines with J gene TRBJ1-1, with D perhaps TRBD1 (6 bases). Germline V gene lookup returns CDR1 SNHLY and CDR2 FYNNEI. CDR3 length equals 15 residues. V was clipped by 3 bases and J by 0 bases, with 11 bases between them.